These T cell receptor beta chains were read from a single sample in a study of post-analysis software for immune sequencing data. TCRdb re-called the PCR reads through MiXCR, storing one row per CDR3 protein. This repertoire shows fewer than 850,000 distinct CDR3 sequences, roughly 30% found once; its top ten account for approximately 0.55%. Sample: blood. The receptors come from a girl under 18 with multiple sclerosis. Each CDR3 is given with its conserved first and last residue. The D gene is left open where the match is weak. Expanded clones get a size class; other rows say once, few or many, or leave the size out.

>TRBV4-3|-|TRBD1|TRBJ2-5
TGCGCCAGCAGCCAATCGGGGACAGGGCAAGAGGCCCAGTACTTC
CASSQSGTGQEAQYF
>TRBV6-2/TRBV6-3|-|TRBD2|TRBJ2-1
TGTGCCAGCAGGCGGAGCGGGGGTTACAATGAGCAGTTCTTC
CASRRSGGYNEQFF
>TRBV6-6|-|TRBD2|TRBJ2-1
TGTGCCAGCAGGCATCCCCCAAATACTAGCGGGCAGAGGCAGTTCTTC
CASRHPPNTSGQRQFF
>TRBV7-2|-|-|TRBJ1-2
TGTGCCAGCAGCTTAGAGGGCAGAAACTATGGCTACACCTTC
CASSLEGRNYGYTF
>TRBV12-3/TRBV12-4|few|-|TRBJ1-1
TGTGCCAGCAGTTTAGGCAAAATCACTGAAGCTTTCTTT
CASSLGKITEAFF
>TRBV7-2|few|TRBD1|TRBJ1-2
TGTGCCAGCAGACTGACAGGGGGCAATGGCTACACCTTC
CASRLTGGNGYTF
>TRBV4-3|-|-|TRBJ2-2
TGCGCCAGCAGCCAAGATCGGCTAAGAAACACCGGGGAGCTGTTTTTT
CASSQDRLRNTGELFF
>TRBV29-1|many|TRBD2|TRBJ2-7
TGCAGCGTTGAAAAGCCTGGAGCGGGAGGCGAGCAGTACTTC
CSVEKPGAGGEQYF
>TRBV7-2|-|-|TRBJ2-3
TGTGCCAGCAGCCTCCGGCAGGTTAGCACAGATACGCAGTATTTT
CASSLRQVSTDTQYF
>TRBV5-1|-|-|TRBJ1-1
TGCGCCAGCAGCTTGGAACAGGGTATGGTAGCTTTCTTT
CASSLEQGMVAFF
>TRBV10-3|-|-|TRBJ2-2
TGTGCCATCAGTGAGCTCTCAGGCGCCGGGGAGCTGTTTTTT
CAISELSGAGELFF
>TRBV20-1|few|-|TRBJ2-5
TGCAGTGCTAGAGATCAGGGACGGGGACAAGAGACCCAGTACTTC
CSARDQGRGQETQYF
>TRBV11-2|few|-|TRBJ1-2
TGTGCCAGCAGGCCCGAGACCGTGAGGGGTGGCTACACCTTC
CASRPETVRGGYTF
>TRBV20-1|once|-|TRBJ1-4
TGCAGTGCTAGAGATGTTGGGGCAGGTGGGGCAACTAATGAAAAACTGTTTTTT
CSARDVGAGGATNEKLFF
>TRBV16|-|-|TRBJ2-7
TGTGCCAGCAGCCAAGGTATGGTGAACTCCTACGAGCAGTACTTC
CASSQGMVNSYEQYF
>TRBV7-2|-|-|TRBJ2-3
TGTGCCAGCAGACCCGCGGGCAGGGCCTCAGATACGCAGTATTTT
CASRPAGRASDTQYF
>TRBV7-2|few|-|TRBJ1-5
TGTGCCAGCAGCTTAGCCCAGGACCCCAATCAGCCCCAGCATTTT
CASSLAQDPNQPQHF
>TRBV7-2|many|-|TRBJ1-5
TGTGCCAGCAGCCCCATGGTCAGAGCGTATCAGCCCCAGCATTTT
CASSPMVRAYQPQHF
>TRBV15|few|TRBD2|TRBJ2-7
TGTGCCACCAGCAGATCTCCGGGACTAGCGATTTACGAGCAGTACTTC
CATSRSPGLAIYEQYF
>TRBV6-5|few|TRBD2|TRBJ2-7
TGTGCCAGCAGTTCATTCGGACTAGCGGGAGAGTACGAGCAGTACTTC
CASSSFGLAGEYEQYF
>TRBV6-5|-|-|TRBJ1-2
TGTGCCAGCAGTTACGGGGGAGGCGGCTACACCTTC
CASSYGGGGYTF
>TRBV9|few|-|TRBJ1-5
TGTGCCAGCAGCATCAGGGTCCAGCCCCAGCATTTT
CASSIRVQPQHF
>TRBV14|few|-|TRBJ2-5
TGTGCCAGCAGCCCCGCTAGCGAAGAGACCCAGTACTTC
CASSPASEETQYF
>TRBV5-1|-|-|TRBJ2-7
TGCGCCAGCAGCGCCGGGACTTACGAGCAGTACTTC
CASSAGTYEQYF
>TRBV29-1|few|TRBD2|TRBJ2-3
TGCAGCGTTGAAGTGCTAGCGGGGGGCCGGGATACGCAGTATTTT
CSVEVLAGGRDTQYF
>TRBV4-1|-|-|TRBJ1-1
TGCGCCAGCAGCCAACGGGCCTCGGCAGGCCCGCTGACTGAAGCTTTCTTT
CASSQRASAGPLTEAFF
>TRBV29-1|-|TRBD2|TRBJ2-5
TGCAGCGGGCTACTAGCGGGATTGTACGGGACCCAGTACTTC
CSGLLAGLYGTQYF
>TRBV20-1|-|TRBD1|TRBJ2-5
TGCAGTGCTCAGGACAGGGCGGGGACCCAGTACTTC
CSAQDRAGTQYF
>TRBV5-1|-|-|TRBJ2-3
TGCGCCAGCAGAGATGGGGAGCAAGATACGCAGTATTTT
CASRDGEQDTQYF
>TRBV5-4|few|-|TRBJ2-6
TGTGCCAGCAGCTTTGGTGGACAGCCAAGCTCTGGGGCCAACGTCCTGACTTTC
CASSFGGQPSSGANVLTF
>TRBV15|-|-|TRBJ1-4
TGTGCCACCAGCAGACAGATAGGGGAGGAAAAACTGTTTTTT
CATSRQIGEEKLFF
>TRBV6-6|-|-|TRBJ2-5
TGTGCCAGCAGGGAGCCGGGACCGAGTCAAGAGACCCAGTACTTC
CASREPGPSQETQYF
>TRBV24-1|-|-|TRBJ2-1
TGTGCCACCAGTGAGAAAAAGACAGGCCGAGCCTACAATGAGCAGTTCTTC
CATSEKKTGRAYNEQFF
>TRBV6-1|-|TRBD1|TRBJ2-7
TGTGCCAGCAGGACTCAGGCCCTGTCGCGACAGGGGGCCTTTTACGAGCAGTACTTC
CASRTQALSRQGAFYEQYF
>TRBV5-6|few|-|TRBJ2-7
TGTGCCAGCAGTAGAGTGAGCTCCTACGAGCAGTACTTC
CASSRVSSYEQYF
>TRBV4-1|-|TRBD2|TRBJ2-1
TGCGCCAGCAGCCAAGCCCCCTTCGTTGAGCGGGGAAGCTCCTACAATGAGCAGTTCTTC
CASSQAPFVERGSSYNEQFF
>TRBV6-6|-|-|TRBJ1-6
TGTGCCGGGGCCCATGGGGACCTTAATTCACCCCTCCACTTT
CAGAHGDLNSPLHF
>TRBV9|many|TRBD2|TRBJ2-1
TGTGCCAGTGGACTAGCGGGAGGGTCTTACAATGAGCAGTTCTTC
CASGLAGGSYNEQFF
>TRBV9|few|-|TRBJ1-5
TGTGCCAGCAGCGTAGAAGGGGTGTCGGAACCCCAGCATTTT
CASSVEGVSEPQHF
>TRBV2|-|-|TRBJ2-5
TGTGCCAGCAGTGGGCTCGGGGAGACCCAGTACTTC
CASSGLGETQYF
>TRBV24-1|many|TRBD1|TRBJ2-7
TGTGCCACCAGTGTCCAAGCCGGGACAGGGTTTTACGAGCAGTACTTC
CATSVQAGTGFYEQYF
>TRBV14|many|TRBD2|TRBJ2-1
TGTGCCAGCAGCCCGGGACTAGCGGGAGCCAATGAGCAGTTCTTC
CASSPGLAGANEQFF
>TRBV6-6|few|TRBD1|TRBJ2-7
TGTGCCAGCAGTATCCGGGGACAGGGCACAAACTACGAGCAGTACTTC
CASSIRGQGTNYEQYF
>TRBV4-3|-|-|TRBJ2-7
TGCGCCAGCAGCCAAGATAGATTCCACGAGCAGTACTTC
CASSQDRFHEQYF
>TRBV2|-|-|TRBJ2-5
TGTGCCAGCAAAACTATTAGCGGTCGCCAAGAGACCCAGTACTTC
CASKTISGRQETQYF
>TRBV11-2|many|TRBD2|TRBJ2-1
TGTGCCAGCAGCTGGGGACTAGCGGGCTACAATGAGCAGTTCTTC
CASSWGLAGYNEQFF
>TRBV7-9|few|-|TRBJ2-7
TGTGCCAGCAGCTCCGCCGTCTACGAGCAGTACTTC
CASSSAVYEQYF
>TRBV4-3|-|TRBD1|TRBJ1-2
TGCGCCAGCAGCCAACCAAGGTCTCGGGGACAGGGGAACTATGGCTACACCTTC
CASSQPRSRGQGNYGYTF